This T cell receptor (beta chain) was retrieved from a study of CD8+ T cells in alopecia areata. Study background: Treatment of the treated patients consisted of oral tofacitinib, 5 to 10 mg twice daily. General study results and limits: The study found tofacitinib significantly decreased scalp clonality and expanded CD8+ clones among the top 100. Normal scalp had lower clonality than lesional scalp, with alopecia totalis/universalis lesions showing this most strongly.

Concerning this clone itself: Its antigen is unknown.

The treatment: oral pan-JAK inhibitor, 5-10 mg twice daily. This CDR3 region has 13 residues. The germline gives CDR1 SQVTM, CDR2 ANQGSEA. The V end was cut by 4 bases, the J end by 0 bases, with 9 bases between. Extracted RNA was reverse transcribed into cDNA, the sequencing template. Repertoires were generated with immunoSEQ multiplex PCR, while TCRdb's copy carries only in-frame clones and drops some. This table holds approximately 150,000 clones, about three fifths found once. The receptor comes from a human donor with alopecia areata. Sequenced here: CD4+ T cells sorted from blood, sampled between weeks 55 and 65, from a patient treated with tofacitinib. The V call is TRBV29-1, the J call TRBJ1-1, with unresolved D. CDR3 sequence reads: CSVGRSMNTEAFF. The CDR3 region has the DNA TGCAGCGTTGGCAGGTCTATGAACACTGAAGCTTTCTTT.